The text below deals with one T cell receptor (beta chain). What it recognizes is unknown. This sample is drawn from a study of OX40 agonist ivuxolimab in advanced cancers. Study context: Anti-PD-1, anti-PD-L1 or anti-CTLA-4 therapy given earlier was allowed, and roughly 38% had some. Study-wide results and caveats: With doses of 0.1-3.0 mg/kg, partial responders showed among the lowest clonal expansion.

Germline V gives CDR1 SGHRS, CDR2 YFSETQ. Germline trimming cut 4 bases from V and 2 bases from J; bases unmatched to any gene: 6. CDR3 length equals 15 residues. The data were produced by immunoSEQ multiplex PCR, yet TCRdb's version contains in-frame clones alone and is incomplete. The sample lists around 64,000 clones; approximately 90% were seen once. This chain links TRBV5-1 with TRBJ2-7; the match to TRBD2 covers 10 bases. The material sequenced was CD4+ or CD8+ T cells sorted from blood, taken in a trial of the OX40 agonist ivuxolimab. This clonotype was obtained from an adult with an advanced solid tumor such as melanoma, head and neck, liver or kidney cancer. The CDR3 region is CASSILAGATYEQYF. Written as DNA, the CDR3 is TGCGCCAGCAGCATCCTAGCGGGAGCTACCTACGAGCAGTACTTC.